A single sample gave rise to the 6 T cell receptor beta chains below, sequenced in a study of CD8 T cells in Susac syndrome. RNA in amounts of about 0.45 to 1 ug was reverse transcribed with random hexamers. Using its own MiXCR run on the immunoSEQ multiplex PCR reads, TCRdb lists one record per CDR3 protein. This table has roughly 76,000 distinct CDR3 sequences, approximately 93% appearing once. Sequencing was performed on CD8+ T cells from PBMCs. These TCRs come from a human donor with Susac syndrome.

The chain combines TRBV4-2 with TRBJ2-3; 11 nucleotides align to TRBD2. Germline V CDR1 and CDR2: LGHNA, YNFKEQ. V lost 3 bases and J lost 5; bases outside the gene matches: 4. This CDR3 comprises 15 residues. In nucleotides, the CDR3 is TGTGCCAGCAGCCACCTTAGCGGGGGGGGAGATACGCAGTATTTT. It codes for CASSHLSGGGDTQYF.

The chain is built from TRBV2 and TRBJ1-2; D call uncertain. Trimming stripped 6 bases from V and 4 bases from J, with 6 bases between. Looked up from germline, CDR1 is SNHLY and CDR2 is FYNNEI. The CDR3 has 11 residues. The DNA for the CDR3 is TGTGCCAGCAGGGTTATCTATGGCTACACCTTC. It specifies CASRVIYGYTF.

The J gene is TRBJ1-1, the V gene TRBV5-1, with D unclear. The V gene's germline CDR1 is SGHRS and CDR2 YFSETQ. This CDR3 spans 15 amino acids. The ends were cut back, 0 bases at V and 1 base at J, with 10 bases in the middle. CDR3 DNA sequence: TGCGCCAGCAGCTTGGCTGGAGGGAGGAACACTGAAGCTTTCTTT. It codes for CASSLAGGRNTEAFF.

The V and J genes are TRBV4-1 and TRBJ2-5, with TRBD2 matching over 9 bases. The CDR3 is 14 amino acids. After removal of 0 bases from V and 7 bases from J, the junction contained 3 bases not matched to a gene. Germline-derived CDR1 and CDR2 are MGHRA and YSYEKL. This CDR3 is CASSQEREGRTQYF. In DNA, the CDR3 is TGCGCCAGCAGCCAAGAGCGGGAGGGGAGGACCCAGTACTTC.

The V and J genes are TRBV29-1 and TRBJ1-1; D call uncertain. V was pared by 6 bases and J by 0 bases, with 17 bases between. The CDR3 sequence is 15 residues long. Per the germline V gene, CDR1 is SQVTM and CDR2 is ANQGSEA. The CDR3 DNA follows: TGCAGCGTGTTAAGACTTTCCCTCATGAACACTGAAGCTTTCTTT. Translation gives CSVLRLSLMNTEAFF.

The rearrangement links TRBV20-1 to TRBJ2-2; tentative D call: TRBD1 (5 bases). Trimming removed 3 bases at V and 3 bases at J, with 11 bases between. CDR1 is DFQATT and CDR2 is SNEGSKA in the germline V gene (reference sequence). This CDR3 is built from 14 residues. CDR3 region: CSASAQGYTGELFF. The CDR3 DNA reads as TGCAGTGCTAGTGCTCAGGGATACACCGGGGAGCTGTTTTTT.